Listed here is a single T cell receptor (beta chain). Its specificity is unknown. This entry comes from a study of CD8+CD57+ T cells in acquired aplastic anemia. Study background: On average, sorted CD4+ and CD8+ cells gave approximately 3.5 ug of DNA. Study-level findings and limits: It was found that more than 25 CD8+ CDR3 sequences were shared between patients and controls. Levels of CD8+ Simpson's diversity were not significantly distinct in patients versus controls.

The CDR3 spans 13 residues. V lost 2 bases, J lost 4 bases, and 0 bases stayed unmatched. Germline-derived CDR1 and CDR2 are DFQATT and SNEGSKA (reference sequence). Only patients with CD8+CD57+ cell expansion on flow cytometry were chosen for sequencing. Patients had not yet gotten any therapy when their blood was taken for sampling. Using genomic DNA as the template, TCR beta VDJ and CDR3 profiling was carried out. TCRdb re-called the reads with MiXCR, one entry per CDR3 protein. The table lists about 240,000 distinct CDR3 sequences, more than 45% of them singletons. The sequence was collected from a human donor with aplastic anemia. The chain recombines TRBV20-1 with TRBJ2-5, with 11 bases matching TRBD2. The specimen was sorted CD4+, CD8+, or CD8+CD57+ T cells (not recorded which) from PBMCs. The CDR3 is CSARLAGGETQYF. DNA of the CDR3: TGCAGTGCTAGACTAGCGGGAGGAGAGACCCAGTACTTC.